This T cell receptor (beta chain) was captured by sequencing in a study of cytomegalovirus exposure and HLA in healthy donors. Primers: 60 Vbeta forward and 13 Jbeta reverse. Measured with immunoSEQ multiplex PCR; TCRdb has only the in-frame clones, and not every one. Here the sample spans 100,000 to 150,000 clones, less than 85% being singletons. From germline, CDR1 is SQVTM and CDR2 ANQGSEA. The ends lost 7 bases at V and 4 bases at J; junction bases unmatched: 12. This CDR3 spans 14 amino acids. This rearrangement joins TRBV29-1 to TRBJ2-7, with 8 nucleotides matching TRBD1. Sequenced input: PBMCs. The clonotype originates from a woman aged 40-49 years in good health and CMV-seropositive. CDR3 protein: CSAGHGTGGYEQYF. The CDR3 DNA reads TGCAGCGCGGGACACGGGACAGGAGGTTACGAGCAGTACTTC.